These 11 T cell receptor beta chains came from one sample sequenced in a study of blood T cell repertoires in COVID-19. The assay was immunoSEQ multiplex PCR, and TCRdb's table has in-frame clones only and misses some. The top ten hold around 9.6% of the sample, which has tens of thousands of clones, around 90% seen once. Material: peripheral blood. The receptors here all came from a human donor in a cohort sampled during active COVID-19.

The chain couples TRBV19 to TRBJ1-1, with 10 bases identical to TRBD1. The CDR3 loop spans 15 amino acids. The V and J ends lost 7 bases and 6 bases, in that order; junction bases with no gene match: 11. The V gene's germline CDR1 is LNHDA and CDR2 SQIVND (reference sequence). The CDR3 DNA sequence: TGTGCCAGTACCAAAGACAGGGGGCCGGTCGCTGAAGCTTTCTTT. It specifies CASTKDRGPVAEAFF.

The J gene is TRBJ1-2, the V gene TRBV7-9; 11 nucleotides agree with TRBD1. Germline CDR1 SEHNR, CDR2 FQNEAQ (reference sequence). The CDR3 totals 16 residues. V was pared by 0 bases and J by 8 bases, with 8 bases of the junction left unmatched. CDR3 sequence reads: CASSLAPADRGLGYTF. In DNA, the CDR3 is TGTGCCAGCAGCTTAGCGCCCGCGGACAGGGGGCTAGGCTACACCTTC. The full variable domain, its missing parts supplied by reference TRBV7-9 and TRBJ1-2, is DTGVSQNPRHKITKRGQNVTFRCDPISEHNRLYWYRQTLGQGPEFLTYFQNEAQLEKSRLLSDRFSAERPKGSFSTLEIQRTEQGDSAMYLCASSLAPADRGLGYTFGSGTRLTVV.

The chain is built from TRBV11-2 and TRBJ2-7; D is perhaps TRBD2 (5 bases). Deletions cut 6 bases from V and 7 bases from J, with 13 bases between. CDR3 length equals 12 residues. Germline values: CDR1 SGHAT, CDR2 FQNNGV. CDR3: CASRRTGQEQYF. CDR3 DNA sequence: TGTGCCAGCAGGAGGACTGGGCAAGAGCAGTACTTC.

The chain links TRBV28 to TRBJ2-7; perhaps TRBD2 as D (5 bases). The CDR3 loop spans 13 amino acids. Germline values: CDR1 MDHEN, CDR2 SYDVKM. The CDR3 coding sequence is TGTGCGGTCGGAGGCTTTCTAGGCTACGAGCAGTACTTC. Its translation is CAVGGFLGYEQYF.

The rearrangement joins TRBV30 to TRBJ1-3, with D hard to call. The CDR3 consists of 12 residues. Looked up from germline, CDR1 is GTSNPN and CDR2 is SVGIG (reference sequence). Trimming took 4 bases from V and 0 from J, leaving 4 bases between them. The CDR3 nucleotides are TGTGCCTGGACCTACTCTGGAAACACCATATATTTT. This translates into CAWTYSGNTIYF.

V gene TRBV29-1 combines with J gene TRBJ1-1; no clear D gene. This CDR3 spans 13 amino acids. Germline-derived CDR1 and CDR2 are SQVTM and ANQGSEA. V was pared by 2 bases and J by 10 bases, with 17 bases between. CDR3: CSVESILVTGAFF. In DNA, the CDR3 is TGCAGCGTTGAATCAATCCTGGTGACGGGAGCTTTCTTT.

The chain combines TRBV7-9 with TRBJ1-1; tentatively, D is TRBD1 (6 bases). Trimming removed 3 bases from V and 10 bases from J, with 12 bases in between. The CDR3 covers 12 residues. Germline lookup yields CDR1 SEHNR and CDR2 FQNEAQ (reference sequence). CDR3 protein: CASSFPGGGAFF. In DNA form, the CDR3 reads TGTGCCAGCAGCTTTCCGGGGGGCGGAGCTTTCTTT.

This clone is a singleton in its sample. The CDR3 DNA reads as TGTGCCAGCAGCTCGGGACAGGGTTTTTGGCAGCCCCAGCATTTT. This codes for CASSSGQGFWQPQHF. This chain connects TRBV7-2 to TRBJ1-5; TRBD1 agrees at 9 bases. The germline gives CDR1 SGHTA, CDR2 FQGNSA. V trimming: 4 bases; J trimming: 7 bases; junction bases outside the gene matches: 8. This CDR3 comprises 15 residues.

The chain employs TRBV7-3 and TRBJ2-5, with 7 nucleotides matching TRBD2. The CDR3 covers 13 residues. The V segment lost 5 bases and the J segment 3 bases; nucleotides outside the gene matches: 3. From germline, CDR1 is SGHTA and CDR2 FQGTGA. CDR3 in DNA: TGTGCCAGCAGCGGGGGAGGGGAAGAGACCCAGTACTTC. Translation: CASSGGGEETQYF.

V gene TRBV5-1 combines with J gene TRBJ2-2, with D perhaps matching TRBD2 (6 bases). CDR1 is SGHRS and CDR2 is YFSETQ in the germline V gene. V gave up 4 bases and J gave up 8 bases, with 24 bases separating them. The CDR3 runs to 17 residues. The CDR3 protein is CASSRRLSGLGGGELFF. The CDR3 DNA sequence: TGCGCCAGCAGCAGACGACTGAGCGGCTTGGGAGGTGGGGAGCTGTTTTTT.

This clone appeared a few times. J is TRBJ2-2 and V is TRBV11-3; tentative D call: TRBD2 (5 bases). Trimming cost V 5 bases and J 6 bases, with 10 bases left between them. The CDR3 has 13 residues. The germline CDR1 and CDR2 sequences are SGHNT and YENEEA. The chain's CDR3 is CASSQTRSGELFF. For the CDR3, the DNA is TGTGCCAGCAGCCAAACTAGGTCCGGGGAGCTGTTTTTT.